This TCR beta chain was identified during a study of blood T cell repertoires in COVID-19. Method: immunoSEQ multiplex PCR; TCRdb's copy keeps in-frame clones and lacks some. The profile shows hundreds of thousands of clones, around 90% of them singletons. After removal of 4 bases from V and 3 bases from J, the junction contained 1 base not matched to a gene. This CDR3 spans 14 amino acids. Germline CDR1 is KGHSH and CDR2 is LQKENI. The specimen sequenced was peripheral blood. The TCR sequence derives from a human donor in a cohort sampled during active COVID-19. The chain links TRBV18 to TRBJ2-5, with 11 bases that match TRBD1. CDR3 sequence (DNA): TGTGCCAGCTCACGGGACAGGGGGAAAGAGACCCAGTACTTC. Encoded protein: CASSRDRGKETQYF. Complete variable domain (other parts from reference TRBV18 and TRBJ2-5): NAGVMQNPRHLVRRRGQEARLRCSPMKGHSHVYWYRQLPEEGLKFMVYLQKENIIDESGMPKERFSAEFPKEGPSILRIQQVVRGDSAAYFCASSRDRGKETQYFGPGTRLLVL.